The clone carrying this TCR beta chain was seen more than once but under ten times. Its cognate antigen is unknown. V was pared by 4 bases and J by 5 bases, with 11 bases between. Germline CDR1 reads MRHNA; CDR2 reads SNTAGT. The CDR3 is made up of 13 amino acids. Libraries were prepared by immunoSEQ multiplex PCR; TCRdb keeps only in-frame clonotypes and omits some of them. Of 85,000 to 110,000 clones in the sample, 84% are singletons; the top ten hold around 3%. The source of the sample is a study of T cell clones after liver transplantation. Study-wide findings and caveats: A significant post-transplant drop in circulating graft-donor-reactive CD4 TCRbeta sequences occurred in most of the 8 subjects.

This material consisted of CD4+ T cells from blood, taken 47 months after liver transplant. The chain joins TRBV6-4 to TRBJ1-1; D is uncertain. The receptor's source is a human patient who received a liver transplant. Some T cells may be provided by the graft donor. The CDR3 protein is CASSANWGTEAFF. The CDR3 DNA sequence: TGTGCCAGCAGTGCCAACTGGGGTACTGAAGCTTTCTTT.